This T cell receptor (beta chain) was identified in a study of brain T cells in children with intractable seizures. About this clone itself: Other DNA sequences in the same sample also yield this CDR3.

Sequencing was limited to surgery cases with top T cell transcript signatures in brain tissue. Repertoires were generated with immunoSEQ multiplex PCR, while TCRdb's copy carries only in-frame clones and drops some. The sample consists of about 76,000 clones, 90% to 95% of them appearing once. The CDR3 has 12 residues. V lost 1 base and J 4 bases, leaving 2 bases between the germline ends. Germline lookup yields CDR1 SEHNR and CDR2 FQNEAQ (reference sequence). This sequence originates from a boy under three years old with tuberous sclerosis and intractable seizures. This material consisted of peripheral blood, taken at surgery. The chain employs TRBV7-9 and TRBJ2-1, with no clear D. CDR3 in amino acids: CASSLGYNEQFF. CDR3 nucleotides: TGTGCCAGCAGCTTAGGATACAATGAGCAGTTCTTC.